The entry below describes one T cell receptor beta chain. As yet, its antigen is unknown. This sample was taken from a study of cytomegalovirus exposure and HLA in healthy donors. Germline CDR1 SGDLS, CDR2 YYNGEE. This CDR3 spans 16 amino acids. The V and J ends lost 0 bases and 0 bases respectively, with 12 bases between them. Both 60 Vbeta primers and 13 Jbeta primers went into the PCR. Clones were read by immunoSEQ multiplex PCR, and TCRdb kept only the in-frame ones, dropping some. The sample has about 200,000 clones, over 75% seen once. Study-level points and caveats: Immune exposure data for these donors was limited to CMV serostatus. Presence/absence analyses assumed roughly uniform sequencing depth across donors, which may not hold.

The sequencing sample was made of PBMCs. This clonotype was obtained from a man younger than 30 in good health and CMV-seronegative. V usage is TRBV9 and J usage is TRBJ1-1; D ambiguous. The CDR3, as DNA: TGTGCCAGCAGCGTAGCCGCGTCCGGGGTGAACACTGAAGCTTTCTTT. Translated: CASSVAASGVNTEAFF.